This T cell receptor (beta chain) was recovered during a study of technical replicates of blood from a few donors (dated by TCRdb to the late 2010s). As concerns this clone: Its target antigen remains unknown. No per-base quality is available; no much larger clone lies one base away.

CDR1 is given as SGHRS and CDR2 as YFSETQ, both from the germline V gene. The V end loses 0 bases and the J end loses 5 bases, and a stretch of 9 bases separates them. Spanning cysteine to phenylalanine, the CDR3 consists of 14 amino acids. Only the CDR3 region is kept as DNA, spanning 42 bases read in frame from base 1. Library preparation employed the immunoSEQ multiplex PCR assay. TCRdb's version of the immuneACCESS table is confined to in-frame rearrangements and falls short of the full clone set. An unresolved V gene accounts for under half of the shortfall where checked; the remainder is of unknown origin. Counted in this sample were 60,000 to 65,000 clones; approximately 86% of them appeared once. More than 4.5% of the sample rests with the top ten.

The receptor was derived from a human donor in good health. Some clones in this sample may be carry-over from other donors' samples. The rearrangement combines TRBV5-1 with TRBJ2-1, and perhaps TRBD1 as D gene, on 5 matching bases. Sequenced input: PBMCs. The CDR3 region has the sequence CASSLVVTDNEQFF. The DNA sequence is as follows: TGCGCCAGCAGCTTGGTGGTGACAGACAATGAGCAGTTCTTC.